Below, 21 T cell receptor beta chains from the same sample are listed, as sequenced in a study of T cells after yellow fever vaccination. TCRdb re-analysed the 5' RACE reads in MiXCR, keeping a single row per CDR3 protein. The data contain roughly 340,000 distinct CDR3 sequences, approximately 3.9% of them singletons. Material: PBMCs, obtained 5 days after the yellow fever booster vaccination. Every receptor here comes from a man between 18 and 29 years old who received the YFV17D yellow fever vaccine.

This clonotype appeared many times. The chain links TRBV12-3 or TRBV12-4 to TRBJ1-5; 10 bases fit TRBD1. CDR3 length equals 14 residues. Trimming at V came to 5 bases and at J to 7 bases, leaving 5 bases not matched to a gene. This chain's CDR3 is CASSGDRGRQPQHF. In DNA, the CDR3 is TGTGCCAGCAGTGGGGACAGGGGTAGACAGCCCCAGCATTTT.

This clonotype occurred many times. V is TRBV5-1 and J is TRBJ2-3; D is undetermined. CDR1 is SGHRS and CDR2 is YFSETQ in the germline V gene. The length of the CDR3 is 12 residues. The V gene lost 2 bases and the J gene lost 4 bases, with 5 bases spanning the gap. The CDR3 DNA reads TGCGCCAGCAGCTTTAAGGCAGATACGCAGTATTTT. Translated: CASSFKADTQYF.

This clonotype was detected a few times. The chain joins TRBV5-6 to TRBJ2-3; 10 bases line up with TRBD1. This CDR3 is 16 amino acids long. V gave up 0 bases and J gave up 3 bases; unmatched junction bases: 4. CDR1 is SGHDT and CDR2 is YYEEEE in the germline V gene. The CDR3 reads CASSLGRDRGTDTQYF. CDR3 nucleotide sequence: TGTGCCAGCAGCTTGGGAAGGGACAGGGGTACAGATACGCAGTATTTT.

The chain recombines TRBV4-3 with TRBJ2-3; unclear D gene. This CDR3 is built from 15 residues. CDR1 and CDR2 from the germline V gene are LGHNA and YSLEER. Trimming took 0 bases from V and 1 from J, leaving 8 bases between them. In DNA form, the CDR3 reads TGCGCCAGCAGCCAAGAAAAGTGGGGCACAGATACGCAGTATTTT. Translated: CASSQEKWGTDTQYF.

Only a few counts were recorded for this clonotype. The V call is TRBV5-1, the J call TRBJ1-2; D is undetermined. Germline V CDR1 and CDR2: SGHRS, YFSETQ. V was clipped by 3 bases and J by 5 bases, with 17 bases between them. The CDR3 runs 15 residues. The CDR3 region has the DNA TGCGCCAGCAGCTCACCGGACGGGTTAAAGTATGGCTACACCTTC. It encodes CASSSPDGLKYGYTF.

Only a few counts were recorded for this clonotype. The CDR3 spells CASSYGPGGSGYTF. The CDR3 DNA reads TGCGCCAGCAGCTACGGGCCCGGAGGCTCTGGCTACACCTTC. The V gene is TRBV5-1, the J gene TRBJ1-2, with D unclear. The CDR3 runs to 14 residues. Trimming pared 3 bases from V and 7 bases from J, leaving 16 bases between. CDR1 SGHRS and CDR2 YFSETQ come from the germline V gene.

This clonotype was counted at least ten times. This chain connects TRBV6-1 to TRBJ2-5; TRBD2 aligns across 13 bases. The germline gives CDR1 MNHNS, CDR2 SASEGT. Losses at the gene ends were 4 bases for V and 4 bases for J; bases not matched to a gene: 0. The CDR3 is 14 residues long. CDR3 in amino acids: CASSGLAGGETQYF. CDR3 sequence (DNA): TGTGCCAGCAGTGGACTAGCGGGGGGAGAGACCCAGTACTTC.

J is TRBJ2-7 and V is TRBV20-1; D remains ambiguous. Germline V lookup: CDR1 DFQATT, CDR2 SNEGSKA (reference sequence). There are 11 residues in the CDR3. Trimming shortened V by 2 bases and J by 3 bases, and 5 bases separated the two germline ends. CDR3 coding DNA: TGCAGTGCTAGATCCTACTACGAGCAGTACGTC. Translated, it gives CSARSYYEQYV.

Many counts were recorded for this clonotype. This chain connects TRBV4-1 to TRBJ1-6; TRBD1 might be the D (5 bases). This CDR3 region has 16 residues. Germline values: CDR1 MGHRA, CDR2 YSYEKL. Trimming stripped 3 bases from V and 10 bases from J, with 19 bases between. DNA of the CDR3: TGCGCCAGCAGCCACTCGGTAGGATCAGGGTGGTCACCCCTCCACTTT. Protein: CASSHSVGSGWSPLHF.

The rearrangement links TRBV4-3 to TRBJ2-3, with no clear D. The CDR3 has 16 residues. Per germline, CDR1 LGHNA and CDR2 YSLEER. The V gene lost 0 bases and the J gene lost 4 bases, with 14 bases spanning the gap. CDR3 sequence reads: CASSQDMEPRADTQYF. The CDR3 coding sequence is TGCGCCAGCAGCCAAGATATGGAACCCCGCGCAGATACGCAGTATTTT.

This clonotype was detected a few times. The gene calls are TRBV2 and TRBJ2-5; 7 positions agree with TRBD2. The V segment lost 7 bases and the J segment 1 base; nucleotides outside the gene matches: 9. Germline loops: CDR1 SNHLY, CDR2 FYNNEI. This CDR3 is 15 amino acids long. DNA of the CDR3: TGTGCCAGCAAGGAACTGAGCGGGGCCCAAGAGACCCAGTACTTC. Encoded protein: CASKELSGAQETQYF.

In this sample, this clonotype turned up a few times. The chain combines TRBV7-3 with TRBJ2-2; maybe TRBD2 (7 bases). The CDR3 is 16 amino acids. Germline CDR1 reads SGHTA; CDR2 reads FQGTGA. The germline V and J ends were trimmed by 5 bases and 0 bases, with 13 bases remaining between them. CDR3 loop: CASSPRGAPNTGELFF. DNA for the CDR3: TGTGCCAGCAGCCCCCGGGGGGCCCCGAACACCGGGGAGCTGTTTTTT.

In its sample, this clonotype was seen many times. At one end the junction does not follow the germline gene, possibly because of a read error. V and J are TRBV5-1 and TRBJ1-1, with a possible D match to TRBD1 (6 bases). CDR1 and CDR2 from the germline V gene are SGHRS and YFSETQ. The CDR3 runs to 13 residues. The CDR3 bases are TGTGCTAGCAGCTTAGAGGGGGGCACTGAAGCTTTCTTT. Its translation is CASSLEGGTEAFF.

This clonotype was picked up many times. The V gene is TRBV7-2, the J gene TRBJ2-5, with D possibly being TRBD2 (6 bases). The germline V and J ends were trimmed by 5 bases and 1 base, with 14 bases remaining between them. CDR1 SGHTA and CDR2 FQGNSA come from the germline V gene. This CDR3 contains 15 residues. CDR3 loop: CASSRGAGTQETQYF. In DNA form, the CDR3 reads TGTGCCAGCAGCCGGGGCGCGGGGACCCAAGAGACCCAGTACTTC.

This clonotype was seen repeatedly, ten times or more. The chain employs TRBV7-9 and TRBJ2-3, with a weak D call TRBD2 (5 bases). Germline loops: CDR1 SEHNR, CDR2 FQNEAQ (reference sequence). CDR3 length equals 15 residues. Trimming took 5 bases from V and 2 from J, leaving 14 bases between them. CDR3 nucleotide sequence: TGTGCCAGCAGCCCGACGGACTCCCCCACAGATACGCAGTATTTT. It is translated as CASSPTDSPTDTQYF.

V is TRBV7-2 and J is TRBJ2-1, with D uncertain. V was trimmed by 4 bases and J by 0 bases, leaving 13 bases between them. This CDR3 contains 16 residues. Germline lookup yields CDR1 SGHTA and CDR2 FQGNSA. The chain's CDR3 is CASSSGRMSSYNEQFF. As DNA, the CDR3 is TGTGCCAGCAGCTCCGGACGTATGAGCTCCTACAATGAGCAGTTCTTC.

In its sample, this clonotype was seen many times. The chain employs TRBV20-1 and TRBJ1-5, with 7 bases aligning to TRBD1. The CDR3 totals 15 residues. Germline V gives CDR1 DFQATT, CDR2 SNEGSKA (reference sequence). V lost 3 bases and J lost 2; bases outside the gene matches: 7. For the CDR3, the DNA is TGCAGTGCTAGGCCGACAGGGAGGGGCAATCAGCCCCAGCATTTT. Protein product: CSARPTGRGNQPQHF.

This clonotype has a handful of counts. J is TRBJ1-6 and V is TRBV6-2 or TRBV6-3; weak D call: TRBD1 (5 bases). CDR3 size: 12 residues. Trimming cost V 5 bases and J 15 bases, with 14 bases left between them. The germline V gene encodes CDR1 MNHEY and CDR2 SVGEGT. The CDR3 spells CASSTGGGDLHF. DNA for the CDR3: TGTGCCAGCAGTACCGGGGGTGGTGACCTCCACTTT.

This clonotype was found many times. The CDR3 loop is CASSLSGGAPDTQYF. DNA for the CDR3: TGTGCCAGCAGCTTAAGCGGGGGGGCCCCAGATACGCAGTATTTT. The chain links TRBV7-3 to TRBJ2-3, with 9 bases that match TRBD2. Unmatched junction bases numbered 3, after V lost 1 base and J lost 4 bases. Germline V gives CDR1 SGHTA, CDR2 FQGTGA. This CDR3 has 15 residues. Together with reference TRBV7-3 and TRBJ2-3, the CDR3 gives the full variable domain: GAGVSQTPSNKVTEKGKYVELRCDPISGHTALYWYRQSLGQGPEFLIYFQGTGAADDSGLPNDRFFAVRPEGSVSTLKIQRTERGDSAVYLCASSLSGGAPDTQYFGPGTRLTVL.

This chain joins TRBV6-5 and TRBJ1-1, with D perhaps matching TRBD1 (5 bases). The germline V gene encodes CDR1 MNHEY and CDR2 SVGAGI. This CDR3 comprises 14 residues. V lost 4 bases and J 7 bases, leaving 16 bases between the germline ends. This CDR3 is CASSWRSGRNEAFF. The CDR3 DNA follows: TGTGCCAGCAGTTGGCGCTCAGGGCGGAATGAAGCTTTCTTT.

This clonotype came up many times. The V and J genes are TRBV6-6 and TRBJ2-3, with 8 bases fitting TRBD2. V lost 2 bases to trimming and J lost 4 bases; unmatched junction nucleotides: 11. Germline loops: CDR1 MNHNY, CDR2 SVGAGI (reference sequence). This CDR3 has 17 amino acids. The CDR3 here is CASSYGLGGAEADTQYF. The CDR3 nucleotides read TGTGCCAGCAGTTACGGACTCGGGGGGGCTGAGGCAGATACGCAGTATTTT.